The 30 T cell receptor beta chains given below trace back to one sample, sequenced in a study of blood T cell repertoires in COVID-19. The protocol was immunoSEQ multiplex PCR, while the TCRdb copy is restricted to in-frame clones and leaves out a portion. Among about 40,000 clones listed, over 75% were seen once. Source material: peripheral blood. The receptors come from a man at least 80 years old with active or convalescent COVID-19.

The chain is built from TRBV7-3 and TRBJ2-1, with D tentatively TRBD1 (5 bases). The CDR3 spans 14 residues. CDR1 and CDR2 from the germline V gene are SGHTA and FQGTGA. The V gene lost 1 base and the J gene lost 8 bases, with 12 bases spanning the gap. The chain's CDR3 is CASSLSVREDEQFF. The DNA for the CDR3 is TGTGCCAGCAGCTTAAGTGTCAGGGAAGATGAGCAGTTCTTC. The whole variable domain, filled in from reference TRBV7-3 and TRBJ2-1, reads GAGVSQTPSNKVTEKGKYVELRCDPISGHTALYWYRQSLGQGPEFLIYFQGTGAADDSGLPNDRFFAVRPEGSVSTLKIQRTERGDSAVYLCASSLSVREDEQFFGPGTRLTVL.

This chain joins TRBV5-1 and TRBJ1-6; D unclear. This CDR3 spans 14 amino acids. Germline V CDR1 and CDR2: SGHRS, YFSETQ. V shed 3 bases and J shed 14 bases, with 18 bases lying between them. CDR3 in amino acids: CASSSTPSGISLHF. CDR3 in DNA: TGCGCCAGCAGCTCCACCCCCTCGGGGATATCCCTCCACTTT.

V gene TRBV5-4 combines with J gene TRBJ2-7; D remains unclear. Germline values: CDR1 SGHNT, CDR2 YYREEE (reference sequence). The CDR3 totals 13 residues. Trimming took off 0 bases at V and 3 bases at J, with 7 bases between the two ends. The CDR3 is CASSLDQNYEQYF. DNA for the CDR3: TGTGCCAGCAGCTTGGACCAGAACTACGAGCAGTACTTC.

This chain links TRBV18 with TRBJ1-1, with TRBD1 matching 11 bases. The CDR3 contains 19 residues. Germline trimming cut 2 bases from V and 4 bases from J; bases unmatched to any gene: 15. Germline V gene data show CDR1 as KGHSH and CDR2 as LQKENI. CDR3 amino acids: CASSPYYGGTGGGATEAFF. CDR3 DNA sequence: TGTGCCAGCTCACCATACTATGGAGGGACAGGGGGGGGTGCCACTGAAGCTTTCTTT.

This rearrangement joins TRBV6-2 or TRBV6-3 to TRBJ2-5; 9 nucleotides agree with TRBD2. The CDR3 covers 16 residues. The germline V gene has CDR1 MNHEY and CDR2 SVGEGT. The V and J ends lost 3 bases and 5 bases, in that order; junction bases with no gene match: 10. The CDR3 nucleotides are TGTGCCAGCAGTTATCGTGGCGGGGGGGCCTGGGAGACCCAGTACTTC. It translates to CASSYRGGGAWETQYF.

This clone was counted a few times. The gene calls are TRBV30 and TRBJ2-5; D possibly corresponds to TRBD1 (6 bases). CDR3 size: 15 residues. Germline CDR1 is GTSNPN and CDR2 is SVGIG (reference sequence). The V and J ends lost 0 bases and 5 bases respectively, with 16 bases between them. CDR3 DNA: TGTGCCTGGAGTGTACGGGGCGCAGGGGTGGAGACCCAGTACTTC. It translates to CAWSVRGAGVETQYF.

V is TRBV5-3 and J is TRBJ2-2; possibly TRBD2 for D (5 bases). TRBV5-3 is sorted into the ORF group, with uncertain function. V was cut by 0 bases and J by 5 bases, with 5 bases left in between. CDR3 length: 13 residues. CDR3 sequence reads: CARSLGGTGELFF. The CDR3 bases are TGTGCCAGAAGCTTGGGAGGGACCGGGGAGCTGTTTTTT.

V is TRBV7-9 and J is TRBJ2-2; 11 nucleotides align to TRBD1. The germline V gene encodes CDR1 SEHNR and CDR2 FQNEAQ (reference sequence). The CDR3 runs 16 residues. The trim removed 5 bases at V and 6 bases at J, leaving 8 bases unmatched. This chain's CDR3 is CASSEKDRGHAGELFF. The CDR3 nucleotides read TGTGCCAGCAGCGAAAAGGACAGGGGGCACGCCGGGGAGCTGTTTTTT.

The chain recombines TRBV29-1 with TRBJ2-3; 7 nucleotides align to TRBD1. V lost 5 bases and J lost 1; bases outside the gene matches: 6. The CDR3 has 14 amino acids. Germline V gives CDR1 SQVTM, CDR2 ANQGSEA. This CDR3 is CSVSSGQRTDTQYF. As DNA, the CDR3 is TGCAGCGTTTCCTCGGGACAGCGCACAGATACGCAGTATTTT.

V gene TRBV28 combines with J gene TRBJ2-5, with D unclear. Germline CDR1 reads MDHEN; CDR2 reads SYDVKM. This CDR3 spans 14 amino acids. Trimming removed 5 bases from V and 3 bases from J, with 13 bases in between. The CDR3 nucleotides read TGTGCCAGCAGTCCCTATACGCCGGAAGAGACCCAGTACTTC. Protein: CASSPYTPEETQYF.

The genes are TRBV4-1 and TRBJ2-1, with 8 bases matching TRBD2. Unmatched junction bases numbered 6, after V lost 0 bases and J lost 5 bases. This CDR3 has 16 residues. Germline values: CDR1 MGHRA, CDR2 YSYEKL. The CDR3 DNA reads as TGCGCCAGCAGCCAAGATCTGACTAGCGCCAACAATGAGCAGTTCTTC. Protein sequence: CASSQDLTSANNEQFF.

The gene calls are TRBV4-3 and TRBJ2-2; D perhaps matches TRBD2 (5 bases). The CDR3 consists of 16 residues. Per germline, CDR1 LGHNA and CDR2 YSLEER. V was trimmed by 0 bases and J by 0 bases, leaving 8 bases between them. CDR3 region: CASSQEAVSNTGELFF. The CDR3 bases are TGCGCCAGCAGCCAAGAAGCGGTATCGAACACCGGGGAGCTGTTTTTT.

The J gene is TRBJ1-3, the V gene TRBV28; D is ambiguous. This CDR3 contains 16 residues. Germline values: CDR1 MDHEN, CDR2 SYDVKM. V lost 5 bases and J 0 bases, leaving 14 bases between the germline ends. CDR3 sequence (DNA): TGTGCCAGCAGTACCTCGTCCGTCAGCTCTGGAAACACCATATATTTT. Protein sequence: CASSTSSVSSGNTIYF.

This chain uses TRBV24-1 with TRBJ2-6; 8 nucleotides match TRBD1. From germline, CDR1 is KGHDR and CDR2 SFDVKD. Trimming at V came to 4 bases and at J to 2 bases, leaving 6 bases not matched to a gene. The CDR3 has 17 residues. The CDR3 spells CATSDPLDRAGANVLTF. Written as DNA, the CDR3 is TGTGCCACCAGTGACCCCTTGGACAGGGCTGGGGCCAACGTCCTGACTTTC.

The table lists this clone with a few counts. One end of the junction varies from germline; a read error may be responsible. The chain employs TRBV18 and TRBJ2-7; D possibly corresponds to TRBD1 (6 bases). The CDR3 length is 12 residues. Germline V CDR1 and CDR2: KGHSH, LQKENI. The CDR3: CASSPDDRQKDF. The CDR3 coding sequence is TGTGCCAGCTCACCTGATGACAGGCAAAAGGACTTC.

The chain is built from TRBV5-5 and TRBJ1-1; D remains unclear. The CDR3 contains 14 residues. V gave up 6 bases and J gave up 4 bases, with 16 bases separating them. In germline, CDR1 is SGHKS, CDR2 YYEKEE (reference sequence). CDR3 sequence: CASIVGVRGTEAFF. CDR3 bases: TGTGCCAGCATCGTCGGGGTACGGGGCACTGAAGCTTTCTTT.

In its sample, this clone was seen once. V usage is TRBV4-1 and J usage is TRBJ2-2; weak D call: TRBD2 (5 bases). There are 15 residues in the CDR3. Germline values: CDR1 MGHRA, CDR2 YSYEKL. The ends were cut back, 0 bases at V and 6 bases at J, with 11 bases in the middle. Here the CDR3 DNA reads TGCGCCAGCAGCCAAGATAGGTCCGGGGCCGGGGAGCTGTTTTTT. The encoded protein is CASSQDRSGAGELFF.

The CDR3 reads CASRGTGLNTGELFF. DNA of the CDR3: TGTGCCAGCAGAGGGACAGGGCTGAACACCGGGGAGCTGTTTTTT. This sequence joins TRBV7-9 and TRBJ2-2, with TRBD1 matching 9 bases. V was clipped by 6 bases and J by 1 base; unmatched bases: 3. The CDR3 extends over 15 amino acids. From germline, CDR1 is SEHNR and CDR2 FQNEAQ (reference sequence).

The chain carries TRBV5-1 and TRBJ1-4; D is unclear. CDR1 is SGHRS, CDR2 YFSETQ, per germline. There are 19 residues in the CDR3. V was trimmed by 2 bases and J by 0 bases, leaving 20 bases between them. The CDR3 nucleotides read TGCGCCAGCAGCTTCTCTACGGGATCATCAATTGCAACTAATGAAAAACTGTTTTTT. The encoded protein is CASSFSTGSSIATNEKLFF.

The chain recombines TRBV28 with TRBJ1-4; TRBD1 matches at 7 bases. CDR3 length: 15 residues. V gave up 3 bases and J gave up 2 bases; unmatched junction bases: 3. Germline V gene data show CDR1 as MDHEN and CDR2 as SYDVKM. CDR3 nucleotides: TGTGCCAGCAGTTTCTTCAGGGGGACTAATGAAAAACTGTTTTTT. It encodes CASSFFRGTNEKLFF.

The chain recombines TRBV6-2 or TRBV6-3 with TRBJ1-1; D is possibly TRBD1 (6 bases). The CDR3 consists of 16 residues. Trimming removed 1 base from V and 4 bases from J, with 16 bases in between. Germline lookup yields CDR1 MNHEY and CDR2 SVGEGT. The CDR3 DNA sequence: TGTGCCAGCAGTTACTTTACAGGGAAGGAGGCCACTGAAGCTTTCTTT. Translating gives CASSYFTGKEATEAFF.

The CDR3 reads CASSPGTGFTSSYEQYF. Here the CDR3 DNA reads TGTGCCAGCAGTCCCGGGACAGGATTCACGAGCTCCTACGAGCAGTACTTC. V is TRBV6-2 or TRBV6-3 and J is TRBJ2-7; the match to TRBD1 covers 8 bases. CDR3 length equals 17 residues. Trimming cost V 5 bases and J 0 bases; bases outside gene matches: 12. The germline gives CDR1 MNHEY, CDR2 SVGEGT.

This chain joins TRBV7-2 and TRBJ1-5, with D perhaps matching TRBD1 (5 bases). Looked up from germline, CDR1 is SGHTA and CDR2 is FQGNSA. Trimming removed 1 base from V and 7 bases from J, with 11 bases in between. The length of the CDR3 is 14 residues. The CDR3 spells CASSLGGGGQPQHF. In DNA, the CDR3 is TGTGCCAGCAGCTTAGGGGGGGGTGGCCAGCCCCAGCATTTT.

The gene calls are TRBV10-3 and TRBJ2-3; 8 bases agree with TRBD2. J was trimmed by 3 bases and V by 4 bases; bases with no gene match: 9. CDR3 size: 16 residues. The germline V gene encodes CDR1 ENHRY and CDR2 SYGVKD. CDR3 nucleotide sequence: TGTGCCATCAGTGTAGGCCGAAGCGGGGGAACAGATACGCAGTATTTT. Residues: CAISVGRSGGTDTQYF.

This clone was counted a single time. This sequence joins TRBV5-5 and TRBJ1-5; D might be TRBD1 (5 bases). Trimming left V 1 base short and J 4 bases short, with 9 bases between. Germline CDR1 is SGHKS and CDR2 is YYEKEE (reference sequence). The CDR3 runs to 14 residues. CDR3 DNA: TGTGCCAGCAGCTTGTTGGGGGGGAATCAGCCCCAGCATTTT. Its translation is CASSLLGGNQPQHF. The full variable domain, with the rest looked up from reference TRBV5-5 and TRBJ1-5, is DAGVTQSPTHLIKTRGQQVTLRCSPISGHKSVSWYQQVLGQGPQFIFQYYEKEERGRGNFPDRFSARQFPNYSSELNVNALLLGDSALYLCASSLLGGNQPQHFGDGTRLSIL.

The chain uses TRBV9 and TRBJ1-4, with 10 bases fitting TRBD1. V was clipped by 3 bases and J by 6 bases; unmatched bases: 5. The CDR3 extends over 15 amino acids. CDR1 is SGDLS and CDR2 is YYNGEE in the germline V gene. CDR3 residues: CASSGSGTGDEKLFF. CDR3 sequence (DNA): TGTGCCAGCAGCGGGAGCGGGACAGGGGATGAAAAACTGTTTTTT.

This clone was seen a handful of times. CDR3 in amino acids: CASRAPGLQETQYF. DNA of the CDR3: TGTGCCAGCAGAGCACCGGGACTACAAGAGACCCAGTACTTC. This chain joins TRBV6-6 and TRBJ2-5; 7 nucleotides match TRBD2. CDR3 size: 14 residues. Per the germline V gene, CDR1 is MNHNY and CDR2 is SVGAGI (reference sequence). Unmatched junction bases numbered 6, after V lost 6 bases and J lost 2 bases.

This chain joins TRBV29-1 and TRBJ1-1; unclear D gene. Germline assignment: CDR1 SQVTM and CDR2 ANQGSEA. The CDR3 has 14 amino acids. Trimming pared 2 bases from V and 5 bases from J, leaving 15 bases between. CDR3 loop: CSVEQDSTLTEAFF. The CDR3 nucleotides read TGCAGCGTTGAACAGGACTCGACACTAACTGAAGCTTTCTTT. Using reference TRBV29-1 and TRBJ1-1 for the parts outside the CDR3, the full variable domain is SAVISQKPSRDICQRGTSLTIQCQVDSQVTMMFWYRQQPGQSLTLIATANQGSEATYESGFVIDKFPISRPNLTFSTLTVSNMSPEDSSIYLCSVEQDSTLTEAFFGQGTRLTVV.

This chain links TRBV4-3 with TRBJ1-2; 11 bases are a match to TRBD1. Germline V CDR1 and CDR2: LGHNA, YSLEER. The CDR3 is 17 residues long. Unmatched junction bases numbered 11, after V lost 4 bases and J lost 4 bases. CDR3 DNA sequence: TGCGCCAGCAGCCCAGGACAGGGGGCGGGCTTCACCTATGGCTACACCTTC. Amino acids: CASSPGQGAGFTYGYTF.

This clone came up a few times. This chain connects TRBV11-3 to TRBJ2-1; 9 bases align to TRBD2. V lost 5 bases, J lost 3 bases, and 5 bases stayed unmatched. The germline CDR1 and CDR2 sequences are SGHNT and YENEEA. The CDR3 loop spans 15 amino acids. In nucleotides, the CDR3 is TGTGCCAGCAGCCTTCGTAGCGGGAGCTACAATGAGCAGTTCTTC. It codes for CASSLRSGSYNEQFF.